This entry features one T cell receptor (beta chain) sequence. Its target is not known. These data are taken from a study of CD8 T cells in Susac syndrome. Study information: The Susac syndrome patients were therapy-naive, on corticosteroids, or on intravenous immunoglobulin alone at blood draw.

CD8+ and CD4+ T cells from blood underwent TCR beta sequencing. Whole-study results and caveats: Clonal expansion was absent from the CD4+ T cell repertoires in Susac syndrome.

When the RNA was reverse transcribed, random hexamers were used with an input of about 0.5 to 1 ug. One entry per CDR3 protein results from TCRdb running MiXCR on the immunoSEQ multiplex PCR reads. The sample holds over 150,000 distinct CDR3 sequences, roughly 94% seen once. V dropped 5 bases and J dropped 0 bases, with 13 bases sitting between them. The CDR3 extends over 15 amino acids. The germline gives CDR1 MNHEY, CDR2 SMNVEV (reference sequence). Sequencing used CD4+ T cells from PBMCs. The receptor's source is a human donor with Susac syndrome. The V and J genes are TRBV27 and TRBJ1-1; no clear D gene. The DNA of the CDR3 is TGTGCCAGCAGTCTGGCCTCGTCCATGAACACTGAAGCTTTCTTT. Translating it yields CASSLASSMNTEAFF.